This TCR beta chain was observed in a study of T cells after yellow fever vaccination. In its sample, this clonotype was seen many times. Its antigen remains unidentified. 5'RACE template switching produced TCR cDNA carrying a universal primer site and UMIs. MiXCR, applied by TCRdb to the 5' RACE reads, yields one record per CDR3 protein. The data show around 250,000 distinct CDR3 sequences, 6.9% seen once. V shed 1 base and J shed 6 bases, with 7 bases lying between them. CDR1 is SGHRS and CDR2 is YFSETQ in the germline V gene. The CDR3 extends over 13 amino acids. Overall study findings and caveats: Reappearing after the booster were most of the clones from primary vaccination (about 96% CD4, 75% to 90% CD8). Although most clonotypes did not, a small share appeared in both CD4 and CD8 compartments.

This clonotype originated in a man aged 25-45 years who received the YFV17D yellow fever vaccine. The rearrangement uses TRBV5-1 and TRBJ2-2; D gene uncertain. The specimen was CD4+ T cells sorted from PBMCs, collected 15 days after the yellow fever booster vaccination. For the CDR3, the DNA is TGCGCCAGCAGCTTGAAAAGCCCCGGGGAGCTGTTTTTT. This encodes CASSLKSPGELFF.